This entry lists 30 T cell receptor beta chains sequenced from one sample in a study of tumor-infiltrating lymphocytes in primary liver carcinoma. Total RNA and DNA came together from approximately 22-30 mg of bulk tissue without cell sorting. Total RNA (around 0.45 ug) served as template for TCR beta cDNA synthesis primed by a constant-region primer. It was through three nested multiplex PCR rounds of slightly modified ARM-PCR that TCR beta libraries arose. The first two PCR rounds used TRBV1-TRBV30 forward primers with a C-beta reverse primer, 9 to 11 cycles each. Via MiXCR, TCRdb re-called the multiplex PCR reads, giving one row per CDR3 protein. This sample carries more than 30,000 distinct CDR3 sequences, roughly four fifths of them seen once, and the ten largest clones take 36%. The sequenced material came from liver tumor tissue from sampling region 5. Subset described: tumor region T5, tumor centre. These TCRs come from a man in his forties or fifties with primary liver carcinoma and hepatitis B virus infection.

For this clonotype: Its ends do not fully match the called genes, so a read error is possible. The chain combines TRBV4-2 with TRBJ2-7, with 11 bases identical to TRBD2. The CDR3 is 15 residues long. Germline V gene data show CDR1 as LGHNA and CDR2 as YNFKEQ. Here the CDR3 reads CASNHGTSGAGEQYF. In nucleotides, the CDR3 is TGTGCCAGCAACCACGGGACTAGCGGAGCCGGCGAGCAATACTTC.

On this clonotype itself: A junction end diverges from the germline sequence, so it may reflect a read error. V is TRBV29-1 and J is TRBJ2-1, with D unclear. Per germline, CDR1 SQVTM and CDR2 ANQGSEA. The length of the CDR3 is 12 residues. CDR3 in amino acids: CSARPARNEKFF. CDR3 sequence (DNA): TGCAGCGCCCGCCCAGCGAGGAATGAGAAGTTCTTC.

This clonotype was counted at least ten times. The chain couples TRBV28 to TRBJ2-5; D remains ambiguous. Trimming took off 6 bases at V and 4 bases at J, with 12 bases between the two ends. Germline V gene data show CDR1 as MDHEN and CDR2 as SYDVKM. This CDR3 has 13 amino acids. The CDR3 region has the DNA TGTGCCAGCAGCGGTAACTCCCGAGAGACCCAGTACTTC. It encodes CASSGNSRETQYF.

Remarks on this clonotype: Since no conserved phenylalanine or tryptophan closes the CDR3, a read error is the likely cause. This chain uses TRBV5-5 with TRBJ2-1, with D possibly TRBD1 on 5 matching bases. Germline CDR1 is SGHKS and CDR2 is YYEKEE (reference sequence). The CDR3 covers 15 residues. CDR3 in amino acids: CASSPGHVSYNEQFS. Written as DNA, the CDR3 is TGTGCCAGCAGCCCTGGACACGTTTCCTACAACGAGCAGTTCTCC.

This clonotype was picked up one time. The chain recombines TRBV21-1 with TRBJ2-5; TRBD2, the table's D call, lacks a check against the DNA. TRBV21-1 is classified as a pseudogene. The CDR3 has 15 amino acids. CDR3 nucleotide sequence: TGTGTCAGCAGCAAAGTGCTAGCGGGAGTTGATACCCAGTACTTC. It codes for CVSSKVLAGVDTQYF.

At least ten counts were recorded for this clonotype. The V call is TRBV6-1, the J call TRBJ1-1; 12 nucleotides align to TRBD1. Germline-derived CDR1 and CDR2 are MNHNS and SASEGT. The CDR3 totals 15 residues. J lost 2 bases, V lost 3 bases, and 1 base had no gene match. The CDR3 nucleotides are TGTGCCAGCAGTGAGGGGACAGGGGGCAACACTGAAGCTTTCTTT. Its translation is CASSEGTGGNTEAFF.

A word on this clonotype: The CDR3 carries no conserved terminal phenylalanine or tryptophan, so it likely arises from a read error. Because the CDR3's place on the DNA is in doubt, the DNA is left out and the CDR3 is given as listed by TCRdb. The J gene is TRBJ2-1, the V gene TRBV4-1. From germline, CDR1 is MGHRA and CDR2 YSYEKL. Including both end residues, the CDR3 is 13 amino acids long. This CDR3 is CASSQATAYEQFI.

This chain connects TRBV5-5 to TRBJ2-1; 9 nucleotides align to TRBD2. This CDR3 has 17 residues. The germline CDR1 and CDR2 sequences are SGHKS and YYEKEE (reference sequence). With V trimmed by 7 bases and J by 7 bases, 18 bases remained unmatched. CDR3: CASGSGLAIGYYNEQFF. DNA of the CDR3: TGTGCCAGCGGCTCGGGACTAGCCATCGGTTACTATAATGAGCAGTTCTTC.

To note about this clonotype: One end of the junction varies from germline; a read error may be responsible. V and J are TRBV4-1 and TRBJ2-1; D call uncertain. This CDR3 contains 15 residues. The germline V gene has CDR1 MGHRA and CDR2 YSYEKL. CDR3 sequence: CASSQSSGWKNEQFF. Here the CDR3 DNA reads TGCGCCAGCAGCCAAAGTAGTGGATGGAAGAATGAGCAGTTCTTT.

For this clonotype: At one end, the junction sequence differs from germline, possibly due to a read error. This chain links TRBV4-3 with TRBJ2-2, with D unclear. The germline V gene has CDR1 LGHNA and CDR2 YSLEER. CDR3 length: 16 residues. The CDR3 DNA is TGCACCAGCAGCGAAAACCCAGAAGGAAGCCCCGGGGAGCTGTTTTTT. Translating gives CTSSENPEGSPGELFF.

As for this clonotype: Possible read error: a much larger clone is one base away. The chain joins TRBV7-9 to TRBJ1-2, with D possibly matching TRBD1 (5 bases). Germline V gene sequence: CDR1 SEHNR, CDR2 FQNEAQ (reference sequence). The ends were cut back, 5 bases at V and 7 bases at J, with 17 bases in the middle. The CDR3 consists of 14 residues. As DNA, the CDR3 is TGTGCCAGCAGCGTCCTCTGGGACGATGTTGGCTACACCTTC. Translating gives CASSVLWDDVGYTF.

This rearrangement joins TRBV12-3 or TRBV12-4 to TRBJ2-7, with 7 bases matching TRBD1. V lost 5 bases, J lost 2 bases, and 9 bases stayed unmatched. CDR3 size: 15 residues. The chain's CDR3 is CASSIGTEGPYEQYF. Written as DNA, the CDR3 is TGTGCCAGCAGTATTGGGACAGAGGGCCCCTACGAGCAGTACTTC.

The chain carries TRBV3-2 and TRBJ2-5; the listed D gene, TRBD1, was not tested against the DNA. TRBV3-2 is listed as a pseudogene. The CDR3 consists of 16 residues. CDR3 protein: CASSSSGDRDQETQYF. For the CDR3, the DNA is TGTGCCAGCAGCTCGAGTGGGGACAGGGACCAAGAGACCCAGTACTTC.

This clonotype has a count of ten or more. The rearrangement uses TRBV25-1 and TRBJ2-2; D remains unclear. CDR3 size: 13 residues. V shed 2 bases and J shed 1 base, with 2 bases lying between them. Looked up from germline, CDR1 is MGHDK and CDR2 is SYGVNS. Here the CDR3 reads CASSEGNTGELFF. CDR3 nucleotide sequence: TGTGCCAGCAGTGAAGGGAACACCGGGGAGCTGTTTTTT.

Notes on this clonotype: The final CDR3 position lacks the conserved phenylalanine or tryptophan, pointing to a likely read error. The chain is built from TRBV25-1 and TRBJ1-6; no definite D call. Germline V gene sequence: CDR1 MGHDK, CDR2 SYGVNS. The CDR3 has 15 amino acids. CDR3: CAISDRGIYNSPLHV. The CDR3 coding sequence is TGTGCCATCAGTGATCGAGGCATCTATAATTCACCCCTCCACGTT.

The chain combines TRBV7-9 with TRBJ1-5; a weak D match, TRBD1 (6 bases). The germline V and J ends were trimmed by 6 bases and 12 bases, with 15 bases remaining between them. CDR1 is SEHNR and CDR2 is FQNEAQ in the germline V gene (reference sequence). The CDR3 has 12 residues. This CDR3 reads CASSWDNELQHF. Here the CDR3 DNA reads TGTGCCAGCAGTTGGGACAATGAGCTCCAGCATTTT. Full variable domain (missing parts from reference TRBV7-9 and TRBJ1-5): DTGVSQNPRHKITKRGQNVTFRCDPISEHNRLYWYRQTLGQGPEFLTYFQNEAQLEKSRLLSDRFSAERPKGSFSTLEIQRTEQGDSAMYLCASSWDNELQHFGDGTRLSIL.

Regarding this clonotype: At one end, the junction sequence differs from germline, possibly due to a read error. The rearrangement links TRBV11-2 to TRBJ2-7; no definite D call. The CDR3 loop spans 16 amino acids. Germline values: CDR1 SGHAT, CDR2 FQNNGV. The CDR3 DNA sequence: TGTGCCTGCAGCTTAGAGATGGTACCAAAACCCTACGAGCAGTATTTC. Its translation: CACSLEMVPKPYEQYF.

Worth noting for this clonotype: The junction departs from the called germline gene at one end, perhaps through a read error. The chain carries TRBV4-2 and TRBJ2-7, with D hard to call. The CDR3 sequence is 12 residues long. Germline V gene sequence: CDR1 LGHNA, CDR2 YNFKEQ. Here the CDR3 reads CASSQGANEQCF. The CDR3 nucleotides read TGTGCCAGCAGCCAAGGTGCGAACGAGCAGTGCTTC.

Details on this clonotype: The conserved phenylalanine or tryptophan is not found at the CDR3 terminus, so this likely reflects a read error. This rearrangement joins TRBV5-1 to TRBJ2-3; no firm D call. The CDR3 is 14 amino acids. Germline loops: CDR1 SGHRS, CDR2 YFSETQ. CDR3 sequence (DNA): TGCGCCAGCAGCTTGGGGGTGCACACAGATATGCAGTATCTT. It is translated as CASSLGVHTDMQYL.

As to this clonotype: A junction boundary mismatches the germline segment, possibly from a read error. The chain couples TRBV6-1 to TRBJ2-7; D may correspond to TRBD1 or TRBD2 (5 bases each). Germline CDR1 is MNHNS and CDR2 is SASEGT. CDR3 length: 14 amino acids. The CDR3 sequence is CAAKPVGTYHEQYF. DNA of the CDR3: TGTGCCGCAAAACCCGTCGGGACCTACCACGAGCAGTATTTC.

In this sample, this clonotype is medium-sized. The chain carries TRBV4-1 and TRBJ2-7, with D perhaps TRBD1 or TRBD2 (5 bases each). Trimming pared 0 bases from V and 5 bases from J, leaving 14 bases between. The CDR3 is 15 amino acids. Looked up from germline, CDR1 is MGHRA and CDR2 is YSYEKL. The CDR3 loop is CASSQEPFRGHEQYF. As DNA, the CDR3 is TGCGCCAGCAGCCAAGAGCCCTTCCGGGGACACGAGCAGTACTTC.

This clonotype was seen a single time. One junction end disagrees with the germline gene, perhaps due to a read error. This chain links TRBV7-9 with TRBJ2-7; D is unclear. The CDR3 is made up of 15 amino acids. Germline V gene sequence: CDR1 SEHNR, CDR2 FQNEAQ (reference sequence). The CDR3 bases are TGTGCCAGCAGCTTAGCAGCGATCAGCTCCTACGAGCGGTACTTC. Translation gives CASSLAAISSYERYF.

About this clonotype: This may arise from a read error, as a much more abundant clone is one base away. The rearrangement links TRBV7-2 to TRBJ2-5; 9 nucleotides align to TRBD2. The CDR3 consists of 15 residues. Germline CDR1 is SGHTA and CDR2 is FQGNSA. Trimming removed 7 bases from V and 0 bases from J; junction bases left unmatched: 6. The CDR3 sequence is CASNSSSGDQETQYF. DNA for the CDR3: TGTGCCAGCAACTCATCTAGCGGGGACCAAGAGACCCAGTACTTC.

About this clonotype itself: A read error may account for a junction end that differs from germline. The chain carries TRBV19 and TRBJ2-7, with D perhaps TRBD1 or TRBD2 (5 bases each). From germline, CDR1 is LNHDA and CDR2 SQIVND (reference sequence). This CDR3 is 15 amino acids long. The CDR3 region is CASSMTTGTALLLHF. In nucleotides, the CDR3 is TGTGCCAGTAGTATGACTACCGGGACCGCGTTATTATTGCACTTC.

V is TRBV11-2 and J is TRBJ2-7; D is perhaps TRBD2 (6 bases). Germline lookup yields CDR1 SGHAT and CDR2 FQNNGV. Trimming cost V 2 bases and J 4 bases, with 15 bases left between them. This CDR3 spans 15 amino acids. CDR3 in amino acids: CASSLSSGVIYEQYF. Written as DNA, the CDR3 is TGTGCCAGCAGCTTATCCTCGGGGGTTATATACGAGCAGTACTTC.

This clonotype was seen a few times. This rearrangement joins TRBV4-2 to TRBJ2-7; TRBD2 aligns across 16 bases. After removal of 9 bases from V and 5 bases from J, the junction contained 16 bases not matched to a gene. The germline gives CDR1 LGHNA, CDR2 YNFKEQ. This CDR3 has 18 residues. CDR3 coding DNA: TGTGCCAGGAGTGGAAAGCCGGGACTAGCGGGAGGGTCACACGAGCAGTACTTC. Amino acids: CARSGKPGLAGGSHEQYF.

Regarding this clonotype: No conserved phenylalanine or tryptophan ends this CDR3, so it is likely a read error. The chain combines TRBV6-1 with TRBJ2-2; a weak D match, TRBD2 (5 bases). Trimming left V 10 bases short and J 4 bases short, with 19 bases between. Germline CDR1 MNHNS, CDR2 SASEGT. This CDR3 is built from 15 residues. The CDR3 DNA reads TGTGCCAAGAGTGATGGGTCCGGAGGCACCGGGGAGCTGTTTTCT. This translates into CAKSDGSGGTGELFS.

The V gene is TRBV12-3 or TRBV12-4, the J gene TRBJ1-2, with TRBD1 matching over 9 bases. J gave up 7 bases and V 7 bases, and 10 bases lay outside the gene matches. The CDR3 is 14 residues long. As DNA, the CDR3 is TGTGCCAGCAATCTCGGGACAGGGCCCTTTGGCTACACCTTC. Translated, it gives CASNLGTGPFGYTF.

The chain couples TRBV12-3 or TRBV12-4 to TRBJ2-1, with 9 bases identical to TRBD1. Trimming at V came to 7 bases and at J to 10 bases, leaving 14 bases not matched to a gene. The CDR3 is 15 amino acids. The CDR3 DNA follows: TGTGCCAGCAATTTCGGACAGGGGAGAACCAGAGAGCAGTTCTTC. Amino acids: CASNFGQGRTREQFF.

Remarks on this clonotype: Because the CDR3 is missing its conserved closing phenylalanine or tryptophan, this is likely a read error. The chain joins TRBV11-2 to TRBJ1-4, with a weak D call TRBD1 (6 bases). Germline lookup yields CDR1 SGHAT and CDR2 FQNNGV. The CDR3 totals 12 residues. CDR3 nucleotides: TGTGCCGGCAGCACAGGGTTTGAAAAACTGTTTTCT. Residues: CAGSTGFEKLFS.